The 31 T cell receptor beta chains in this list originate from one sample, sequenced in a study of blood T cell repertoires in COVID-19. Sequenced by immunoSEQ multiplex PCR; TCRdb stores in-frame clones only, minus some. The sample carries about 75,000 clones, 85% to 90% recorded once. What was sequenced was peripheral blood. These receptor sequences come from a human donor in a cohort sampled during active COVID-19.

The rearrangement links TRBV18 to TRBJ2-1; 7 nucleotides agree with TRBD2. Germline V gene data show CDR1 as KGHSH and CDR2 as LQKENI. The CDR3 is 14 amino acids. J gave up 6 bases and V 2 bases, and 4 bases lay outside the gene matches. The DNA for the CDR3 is TGTGCCAGCTCACCAAGTCCGGGAGGCAATGAGCAGTTCTTC. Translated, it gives CASSPSPGGNEQFF.

This CDR3 reads CASSRDRGLNYGYTF. DNA for the CDR3: TGTGCCAGCAGTCGGGACAGAGGCCTTAACTATGGCTACACCTTC. The rearrangement uses TRBV6-5 and TRBJ1-2; 7 bases map to TRBD1. The CDR3 has 15 residues. V lost 5 bases, J lost 1 base, and 7 bases stayed unmatched. Germline V gene lookup returns CDR1 MNHEY and CDR2 SVGAGI.

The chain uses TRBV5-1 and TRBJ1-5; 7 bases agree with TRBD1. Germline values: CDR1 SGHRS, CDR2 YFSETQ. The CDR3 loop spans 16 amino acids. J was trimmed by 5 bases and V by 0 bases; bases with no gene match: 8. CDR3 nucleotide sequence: TGCGCCAGCAGCTTGGGGTCAGGGGGTTTCGATCAGCCCCAGCATTTT. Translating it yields CASSLGSGGFDQPQHF.

The CDR3 nucleotides are TGTGCCAGCTCACTAGCCGGGACTGCCTACGAGCAGTACTTC. As protein: CASSLAGTAYEQYF. The J gene is TRBJ2-7, the V gene TRBV18; TRBD2 might be the D (6 bases). CDR3 length equals 14 residues. Trimming cost V 4 bases and J 2 bases, with 12 bases left between them. The germline V gene has CDR1 KGHSH and CDR2 LQKENI.

CDR3 loop: CASSSQGAPQETQYF. For the CDR3, the DNA is TGTGCCAGCAGCTCCCAGGGGGCGCCCCAAGAGACCCAGTACTTC. V usage is TRBV5-4 and J usage is TRBJ2-5, with TRBD1 matching over 8 bases. Germline CDR1 and CDR2: SGHNT and YYREEE (reference sequence). V was clipped by 3 bases and J by 1 base; unmatched bases: 5. The CDR3 length is 15 residues.

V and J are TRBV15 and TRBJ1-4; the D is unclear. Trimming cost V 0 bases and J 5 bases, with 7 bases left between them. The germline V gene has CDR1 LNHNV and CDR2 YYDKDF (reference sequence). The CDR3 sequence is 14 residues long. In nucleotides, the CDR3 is TGTGCCACCAGCAGAGATACAGTAAATGAAAAACTGTTTTTT. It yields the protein CATSRDTVNEKLFF.

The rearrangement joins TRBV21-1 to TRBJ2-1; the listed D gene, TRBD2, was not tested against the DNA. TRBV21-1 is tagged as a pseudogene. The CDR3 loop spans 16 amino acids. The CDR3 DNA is TGTGCCAGCACGTGGGCCACTAGCGGAACATACAATGAGCAGTTCTTC. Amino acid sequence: CASTWATSGTYNEQFF.

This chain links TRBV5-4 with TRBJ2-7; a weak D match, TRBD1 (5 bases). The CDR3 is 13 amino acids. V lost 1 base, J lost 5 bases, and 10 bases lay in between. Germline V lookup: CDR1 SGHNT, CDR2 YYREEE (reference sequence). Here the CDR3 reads CASSLWQGDEQYF. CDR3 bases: TGTGCCAGCAGCTTGTGGCAGGGTGACGAGCAGTACTTC.

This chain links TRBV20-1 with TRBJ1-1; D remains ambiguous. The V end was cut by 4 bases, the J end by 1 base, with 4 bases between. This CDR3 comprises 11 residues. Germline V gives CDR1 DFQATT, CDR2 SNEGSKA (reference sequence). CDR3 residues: CSAIKNTEAFF. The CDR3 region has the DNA TGCAGTGCTATAAAGAACACTGAAGCTTTCTTT.

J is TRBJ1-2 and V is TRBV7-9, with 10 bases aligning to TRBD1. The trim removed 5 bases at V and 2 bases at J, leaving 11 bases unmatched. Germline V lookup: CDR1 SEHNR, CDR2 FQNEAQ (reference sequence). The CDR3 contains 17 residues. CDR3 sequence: CASSPRPGQGPNYGYTF. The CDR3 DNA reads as TGTGCCAGCAGCCCAAGACCGGGACAGGGGCCAAACTATGGCTACACCTTC.

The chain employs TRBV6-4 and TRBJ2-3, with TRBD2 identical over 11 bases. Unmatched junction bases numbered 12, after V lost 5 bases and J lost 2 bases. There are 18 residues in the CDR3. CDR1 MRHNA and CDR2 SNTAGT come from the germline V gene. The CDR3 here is CASSITSGGRVPTDTQYF. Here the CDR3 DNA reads TGTGCCAGCAGTATTACTAGCGGGGGCCGGGTACCCACAGATACGCAGTATTTT.

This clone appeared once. CDR3 loop: CASSIWDRGAANEKLFF. In DNA form, the CDR3 reads TGTGCCAGTAGTATTTGGGACAGGGGTGCTGCTAATGAAAAACTGTTTTTT. The chain has TRBV19 and TRBJ1-4, with TRBD1 identical over 10 bases. The CDR3 has 17 amino acids. Per the germline V gene, CDR1 is LNHDA and CDR2 is SQIVND (reference sequence). V shed 3 bases and J 3 bases; nucleotides not matched to a gene: 7. Variable domain in full (rest from reference TRBV19 and TRBJ1-4): DGGITQSPKYLFRKEGQNVTLSCEQNLNHDAMYWYRQDPGQGLRLIYYSQIVNDFQKGDIAEGYSVSREKKESFPLTVTSAQKNPTAFYLCASSIWDRGAANEKLFFGSGTQLSVL.

The CDR3 DNA sequence: TGTGCCAGCAGTGGGCGGGTAATAGCGGGGTACACCGGGGAGCTGTTTTTT. Translated: CASSGRVIAGYTGELFF. The chain carries TRBV28 and TRBJ2-2, with 8 bases aligning to TRBD2. The CDR3 totals 17 residues. Germline V gene sequence: CDR1 MDHEN, CDR2 SYDVKM. The trim removed 5 bases at V and 3 bases at J, leaving 11 bases unmatched.

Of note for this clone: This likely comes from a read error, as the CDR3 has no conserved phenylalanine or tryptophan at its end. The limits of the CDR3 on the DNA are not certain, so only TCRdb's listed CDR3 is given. The CDR3 region is CASSPSGQRGPYIL. This chain uses TRBV6-2 or TRBV6-3 with TRBJ2-7; whether TRBD1, the table's D call, matches the DNA was not checked. The germline V gene has CDR1 MNHEY and CDR2 SVGEGT. From its first to its last residue, the CDR3 has 14 amino acids.

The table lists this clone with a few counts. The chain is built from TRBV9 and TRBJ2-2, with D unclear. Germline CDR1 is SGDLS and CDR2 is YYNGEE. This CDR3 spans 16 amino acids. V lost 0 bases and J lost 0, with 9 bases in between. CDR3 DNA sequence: TGTGCCAGCAGCGTAGGCCAACTGGCGAACACCGGGGAGCTGTTTTTT. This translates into CASSVGQLANTGELFF. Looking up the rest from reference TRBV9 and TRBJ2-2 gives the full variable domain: DSGVTQTPKHLITATGQRVTLRCSPRSGDLSVYWYQQSLDQGLQFLIQYYNGEERAKGNILERFSAQQFPDLHSELNLSSLELGDSALYFCASSVGQLANTGELFFGEGSRLTVL.

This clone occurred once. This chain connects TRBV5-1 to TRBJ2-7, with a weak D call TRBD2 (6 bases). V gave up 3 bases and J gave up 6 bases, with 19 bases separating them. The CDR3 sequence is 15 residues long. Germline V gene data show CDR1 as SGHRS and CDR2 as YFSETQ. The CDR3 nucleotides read TGCGCCAGCAGCTCTGGCAGCGGGCGAAGGATCGAGCAGTACTTC. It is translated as CASSSGSGRRIEQYF.

CDR3 DNA sequence: TGCGCCAGCAGCTGGGGGACAGGGACCATGAATGAGCAGTTCTTC. It encodes CASSWGTGTMNEQFF. This sequence joins TRBV5-1 and TRBJ2-1, with TRBD1 matching 9 bases. This CDR3 spans 15 amino acids. The junction had 8 bases not matched to a gene; V was cut back by 3 bases and J by 7 bases. CDR1 and CDR2 from the germline V gene are SGHRS and YFSETQ.

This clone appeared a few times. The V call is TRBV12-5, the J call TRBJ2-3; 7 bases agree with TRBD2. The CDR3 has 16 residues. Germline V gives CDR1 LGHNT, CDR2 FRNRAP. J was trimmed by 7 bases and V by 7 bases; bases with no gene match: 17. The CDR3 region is CASERRGRLAVNTQYF. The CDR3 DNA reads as TGTGCTAGTGAGAGGAGGGGACGACTAGCAGTAAATACGCAGTATTTT.

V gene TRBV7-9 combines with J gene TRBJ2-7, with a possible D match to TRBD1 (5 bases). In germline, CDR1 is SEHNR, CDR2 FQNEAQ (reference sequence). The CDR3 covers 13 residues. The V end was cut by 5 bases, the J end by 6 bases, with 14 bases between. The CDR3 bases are TGTGCCAGCAGCGCGGACATTTATCCCGAGCAGTACTTC. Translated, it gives CASSADIYPEQYF.

The CDR3 sequence: CASSPGGVGGEQYF. CDR3 DNA sequence: TGTGCCAGCTCACCAGGGGGCGTCGGTGGCGAGCAGTACTTC. The chain carries TRBV18 and TRBJ2-7, with a weak D call TRBD1 (6 bases). The germline V gene encodes CDR1 KGHSH and CDR2 LQKENI. Trimming removed 2 bases at V and 6 bases at J, with 14 bases between. The CDR3 is 14 residues long.

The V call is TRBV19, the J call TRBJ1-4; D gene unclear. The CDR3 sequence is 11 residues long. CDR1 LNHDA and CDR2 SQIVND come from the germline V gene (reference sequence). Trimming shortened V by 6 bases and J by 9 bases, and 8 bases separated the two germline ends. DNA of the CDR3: TGTGCCAGTAGGGCGGGCCAAAAACTGTTTTTT. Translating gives CASRAGQKLFF.

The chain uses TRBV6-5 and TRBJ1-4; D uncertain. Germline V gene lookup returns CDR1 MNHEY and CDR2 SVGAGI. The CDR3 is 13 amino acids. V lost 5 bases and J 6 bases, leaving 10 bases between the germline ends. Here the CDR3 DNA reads TGTGCCAGCAGTACCCCGCGCGATGAAAAACTGTTTTTT. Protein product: CASSTPRDEKLFF.

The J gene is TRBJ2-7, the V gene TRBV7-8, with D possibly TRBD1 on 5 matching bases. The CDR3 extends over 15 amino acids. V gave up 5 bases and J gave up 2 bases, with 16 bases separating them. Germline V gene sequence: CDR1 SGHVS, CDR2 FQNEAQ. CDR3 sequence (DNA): TGTGCCAGCAGCCCCCCCACAGGTCTCACCTACGAGCAGTACTTC. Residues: CASSPPTGLTYEQYF.

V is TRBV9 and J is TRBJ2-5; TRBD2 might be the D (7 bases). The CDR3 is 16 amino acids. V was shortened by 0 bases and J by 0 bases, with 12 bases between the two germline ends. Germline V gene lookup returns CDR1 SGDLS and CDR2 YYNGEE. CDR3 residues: CASSVGWGGNQETQYF. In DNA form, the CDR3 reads TGTGCCAGCAGCGTAGGGTGGGGGGGCAACCAAGAGACCCAGTACTTC.

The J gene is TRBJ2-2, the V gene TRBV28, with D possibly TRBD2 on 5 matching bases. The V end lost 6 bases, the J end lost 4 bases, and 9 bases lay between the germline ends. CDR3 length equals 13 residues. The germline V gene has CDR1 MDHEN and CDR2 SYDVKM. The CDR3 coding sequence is TGTGCCAGCAGGATACTAGGCACCGGGGAGCTGTTTTTT. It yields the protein CASRILGTGELFF.

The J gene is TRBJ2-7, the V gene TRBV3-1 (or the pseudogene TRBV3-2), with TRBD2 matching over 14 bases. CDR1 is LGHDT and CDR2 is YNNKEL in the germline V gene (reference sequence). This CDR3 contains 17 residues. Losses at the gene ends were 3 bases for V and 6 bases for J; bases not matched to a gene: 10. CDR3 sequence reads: CASSHRTSGRKRGEQYF. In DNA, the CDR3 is TGTGCCAGCAGCCATCGGACTAGCGGGAGGAAAAGGGGCGAGCAGTACTTC.

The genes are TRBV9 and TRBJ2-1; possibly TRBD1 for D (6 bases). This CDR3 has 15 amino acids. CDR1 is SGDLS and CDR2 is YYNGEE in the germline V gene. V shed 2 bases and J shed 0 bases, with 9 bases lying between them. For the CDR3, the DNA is TGTGCCAGCAGCGTTCTACAGGGCTCCTACAATGAGCAGTTCTTC. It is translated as CASSVLQGSYNEQFF.

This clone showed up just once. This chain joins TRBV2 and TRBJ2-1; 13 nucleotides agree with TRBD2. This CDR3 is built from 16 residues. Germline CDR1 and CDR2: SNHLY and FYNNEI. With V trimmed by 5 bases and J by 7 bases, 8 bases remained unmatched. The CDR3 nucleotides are TGTGCCAGCAGTTTGGGGACGACTAGCGGGAGGAATGAGCAGTTCTTC. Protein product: CASSLGTTSGRNEQFF. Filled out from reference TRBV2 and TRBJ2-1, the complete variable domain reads EPEVTQTPSHQVTQMGQEVILRCVPISNHLYFYWYRQILGQKVEFLVSFYNNEISEKSEIFDDQFSVERPDGSNFTLKIRSTKLEDSAMYFCASSLGTTSGRNEQFFGPGTRLTVL.

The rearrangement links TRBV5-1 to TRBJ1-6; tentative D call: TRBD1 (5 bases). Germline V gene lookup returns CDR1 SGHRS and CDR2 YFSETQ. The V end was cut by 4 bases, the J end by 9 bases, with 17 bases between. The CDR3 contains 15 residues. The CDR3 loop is CASSPNGGQSSPLHF. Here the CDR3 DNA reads TGCGCCAGCAGCCCCAACGGGGGTCAGAGTTCACCCCTCCACTTT.

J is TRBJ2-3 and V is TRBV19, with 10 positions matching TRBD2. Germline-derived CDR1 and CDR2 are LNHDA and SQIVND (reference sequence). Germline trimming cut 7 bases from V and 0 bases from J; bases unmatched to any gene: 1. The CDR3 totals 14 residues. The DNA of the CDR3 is TGTGCCAGTATGACTAGCGGGAGCACAGATACGCAGTATTTT. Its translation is CASMTSGSTDTQYF.

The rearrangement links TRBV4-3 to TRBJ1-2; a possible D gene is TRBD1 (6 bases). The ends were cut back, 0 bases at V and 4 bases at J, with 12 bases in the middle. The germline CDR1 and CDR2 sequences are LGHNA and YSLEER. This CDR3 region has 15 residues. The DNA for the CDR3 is TGCGCCAGCAGCCAAGACCGGGACATCCCCTATGGCTACACCTTC. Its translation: CASSQDRDIPYGYTF.